The rows below give T cell receptor beta chains drawn from one sample of a study of beta chain features in type 1 diabetes. TCRdb keeps only in-frame clones here, not all; method: immunoSEQ multiplex PCR. Among 130,000 to 150,000 clones listed, 7% to 10% were seen once. The sequenced sample was central memory CD4+ T cells from blood. The receptors were sampled from a man aged 18 to 29 in good health. Both conserved end residues are part of each CDR3. Each record gives: CDR3 length, D gene, V gene, clone size, J gene, CDR3 DNA, CDR3 protein. A D gene is named only where the DNA matches it firmly. Clone size, where shown, is once, few, many, or a class for clones that have expanded.

14,-,TRBV7-9,-,TRBJ2-7,TGTGCCAGCAGCTCCTCAGGGTTAAGGGGCGAGCAGTACTTC,CASSSSGLRGEQYF
16,-,TRBV7-9,few,TRBJ2-3,TGTGCCAGCAGCTTATCGGCGGGGGCACAATTCGATACGCAGTATTTT,CASSLSAGAQFDTQYF
13,TRBD1,TRBV6-5,few,TRBJ1-5,TGTGCCAGCAGTTGGGACAGGACACAGCCCCAGCATTTT,CASSWDRTQPQHF
15,-,TRBV2,-,TRBJ2-3,TGTGCCAGCAGGGTTGCGGGACTTAGCACAGATACGCAGTATTTT,CASRVAGLSTDTQYF
14,-,TRBV18,-,TRBJ1-2,TGTGCCAGCATACAGGGCCAAGCTAACTATGGCTACACCTTC,CASIQGQANYGYTF
14,TRBD1,TRBV7-9,many,TRBJ1-1,TGTGCCACCAGGACAGGGCTTATGAACACTGAAGCTTTCTTT,CATRTGLMNTEAFF
12,TRBD1,TRBV7-2,many,TRBJ2-4,TGTGCCAGCAGCGCCGACAGGGACATTCAGTACTTC,CASSADRDIQYF
14,TRBD1,TRBV5-1,-,TRBJ1-1,TGCGCCAGCAGCACCGGACAGGAGACTACTGAAGCTTTCTTT,CASSTGQETTEAFF
14,-,TRBV4-2,-,TRBJ2-7,TGTGCCAGCAGCCGGGGGCGGACCGCCTACGAGCAGTACTTC,CASSRGRTAYEQYF
17,-,TRBV10-3,few,TRBJ1-2,TGTGCCATCAGTGAGTCGATAAGTCTCTCTCAGGACTATGGCTACACCTTC,CAISESISLSQDYGYTF
18,TRBD1,TRBV9,few,TRBJ1-3,TGTGCCAGCAGCTACTCCGTTGGACAGGGGACCTCTGGAAACACCATATATTTT,CASSYSVGQGTSGNTIYF
15,TRBD1,TRBV4-1,many,TRBJ1-2,TGCGCCAGCAGCCAAATTCACAACAGGGGGTATGGCTACACCTTC,CASSQIHNRGYGYTF
16,TRBD2,TRBV11-2,-,TRBJ2-1,TGTGCCAGCAGCTCCCTAGCGGGGGTCTCCTACAATGAGCAGTTCTTC,CASSSLAGVSYNEQFF
13,TRBD1,TRBV10-3,-,TRBJ2-5,TGTGCCAGTACAGGGGGCCACCAAGAGACCCAGTACTTC,CASTGGHQETQYF
21,-,TRBV4-3,-,TRBJ2-3,TGCGCCAGCAGCCAAGATTCAAGTTCCAGGGGTACAGCGTTCCGCACAGATACGCAGTATTTT,CASSQDSSSRGTAFRTDTQYF
14,-,TRBV19,few,TRBJ2-3,TGTGCCAGTAGTACCCAGGCTTACACAGATACGCAGTATTTT,CASSTQAYTDTQYF
16,-,TRBV4-2,few,TRBJ1-2,TGTGCCAGCAGCCCGGGGAGGGGCAGGTCTAACTATGGCTACACCTTC,CASSPGRGRSNYGYTF
16,TRBD1,TRBV23-1,few,TRBJ1-2,TGCGCCAGCAGTCAAATGGACAGGGTTCTCGGCTATGGCTACACCTTC,CASSQMDRVLGYGYTF
15,-,TRBV7-2,-,TRBJ2-1,TGTGCCAGCAGCTTAGGGACAGTACCCTACAATGAGCAGTTCTTC,CASSLGTVPYNEQFF
14,TRBD1,TRBV9,few,TRBJ1-1,TGTGCCAGCAGCGACAGGGGAGGGAACACTGAAGCTTTCTTT,CASSDRGGNTEAFF
13,-,TRBV7-2,few,TRBJ2-2,TGTGCCAGCAGCTGGCAGGGAACCGGGGAGCTGTTTTTT,CASSWQGTGELFF
14,TRBD1,TRBV6-6,-,TRBJ1-6,TGTGCCAGCAGTTTACAGGGGAGAGGTTCACCCCTCCACTTT,CASSLQGRGSPLHF
15,-,TRBV13,many,TRBJ1-5,TGTGCCAGCAGCTTAGGCCAGGGCCAGGGCGAGCCCCAGCATTTT,CASSLGQGQGEPQHF
16,TRBD1,TRBV7-6,few,TRBJ1-6,TGTGCCAGCAGCTTTAGACAGGGGGCGGGGAATTCACCCCTCCACTTT,CASSFRQGAGNSPLHF
14,TRBD2,TRBV5-4,few,TRBJ2-1,TGTGCCAGCAGCTTAGCACTAGCGGACAATGAGCAGTTCTTC,CASSLALADNEQFF
15,TRBD1,TRBV11-2,few,TRBJ2-3,TGTGCCAGCAGCTTAGGAACAGGGGGCACAGATACGCAGTATTTT,CASSLGTGGTDTQYF
12,TRBD1,TRBV28,few,TRBJ2-1,TGTGCCAGCCTGCGACAGGGCAATGAGCAGTTCTTC,CASLRQGNEQFF
13,-,TRBV18,few,TRBJ2-5,TGTGCCAGCTCACTGGGCGCGCAAGAGACCCAGTACTTC,CASSLGAQETQYF
13,TRBD2,TRBV29-1,many,TRBJ2-7,TGCAGCGCCGAGGCGCTAGCGGGGCGCGAGCAGTACTTC,CSAEALAGREQYF
13,-,TRBV6-6,-,TRBJ2-1,TGTGCCGTGACGACTGGACAAAGGGGTGAGCAGTTCTTC,CAVTTGQRGEQFF
17,TRBD1,TRBV5-6,few,TRBJ1-2,TGTGCCAGCAGCACGGACAGGACTATCAGTATCATCTATGGCTACACCTTC,CASSTDRTISIIYGYTF
17,TRBD1,TRBV19,few,TRBJ1-2,TGTGCCAGTAGTATTGAATTGACAGGGGGACCTAACTATGGCTACACCTTC,CASSIELTGGPNYGYTF
15,-,TRBV19,few,TRBJ2-1,TGTGCCAGTACACGTTCGACAGTCTCCTACAATGAGCAGTTCTTC,CASTRSTVSYNEQFF
17,-,TRBV2,few,TRBJ1-5,TGTGCCAGCAGCGCGTTCGGCCAGGGGCAAACGCATCAGCCCCAGCATTTT,CASSAFGQGQTHQPQHF
15,TRBD2,TRBV5-8,-,TRBJ2-5,TGTGCCAGCAGGATTAGCGGGGGAAGCGGGGAGACCCAGTACTTC,CASRISGGSGETQYF
16,TRBD1,TRBV11-2,few,TRBJ2-5,TGTGCCAGCAGCTCATGGGACAGGGGCGTAAAGGAGACCCAGTACTTC,CASSSWDRGVKETQYF
15,TRBD2,TRBV9,few,TRBJ2-2,TGTGCCAGCAGCCTTGCGGGGGAGTTCACCGGGGAGCTGTTTTTT,CASSLAGEFTGELFF
15,-,TRBV7-2,few,TRBJ1-3,TGTGCCAGCACCCCCGGACTTAACTCTGGAAACACCATATATTTT,CASTPGLNSGNTIYF
16,-,TRBV5-1,few,TRBJ2-2,TGCGCCAGCAGCCCGATGGGCATCTCGAACACCGGGGAGCTGTTTTTT,CASSPMGISNTGELFF
14,-,TRBV11-2,few,TRBJ1-2,TGTGCCAGCAGCTCGAGGGGGAACGCCTATGGCTACACCTTC,CASSSRGNAYGYTF
11,-,TRBV6-1,-,TRBJ1-2,TGTGCCAGCAGTGAAGAGGGGGGGGTGCCCTTC,CASSEEGGVPF